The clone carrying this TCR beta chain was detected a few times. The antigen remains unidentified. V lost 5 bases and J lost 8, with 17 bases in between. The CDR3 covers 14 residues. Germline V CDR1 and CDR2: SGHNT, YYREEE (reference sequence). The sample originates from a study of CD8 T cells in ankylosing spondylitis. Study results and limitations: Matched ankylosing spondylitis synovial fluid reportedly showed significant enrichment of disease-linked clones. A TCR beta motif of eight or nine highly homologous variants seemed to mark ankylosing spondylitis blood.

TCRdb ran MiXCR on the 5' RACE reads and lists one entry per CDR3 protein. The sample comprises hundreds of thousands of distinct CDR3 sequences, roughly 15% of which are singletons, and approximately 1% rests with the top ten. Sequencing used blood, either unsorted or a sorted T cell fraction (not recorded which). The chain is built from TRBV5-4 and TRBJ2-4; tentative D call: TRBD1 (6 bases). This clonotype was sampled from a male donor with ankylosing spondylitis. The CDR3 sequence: CASRAGTSSDIQYF. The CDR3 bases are TGTGCCAGCAGGGCCGGGACATCGTCGGACATTCAGTACTTC.